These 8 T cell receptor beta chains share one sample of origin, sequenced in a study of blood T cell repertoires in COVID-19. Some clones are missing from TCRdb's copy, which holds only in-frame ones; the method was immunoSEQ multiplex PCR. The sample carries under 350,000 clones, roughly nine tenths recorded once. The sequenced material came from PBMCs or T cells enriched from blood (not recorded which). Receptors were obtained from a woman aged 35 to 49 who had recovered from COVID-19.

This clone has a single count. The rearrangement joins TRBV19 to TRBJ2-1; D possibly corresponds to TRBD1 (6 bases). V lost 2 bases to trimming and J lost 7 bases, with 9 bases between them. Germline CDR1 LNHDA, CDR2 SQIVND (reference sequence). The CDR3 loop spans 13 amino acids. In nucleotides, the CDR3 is TGTGCCAGTAGTATAAGGGGGTATAATGAGCAGTTCTTC. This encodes CASSIRGYNEQFF.

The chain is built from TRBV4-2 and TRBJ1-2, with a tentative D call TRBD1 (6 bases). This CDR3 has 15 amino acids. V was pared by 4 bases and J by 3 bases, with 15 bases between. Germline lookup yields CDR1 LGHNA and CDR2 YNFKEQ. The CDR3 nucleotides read TGTGCCAGCAGCCCTGCGGGGGCGGCGGACTATGGCTACACCTTC. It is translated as CASSPAGAADYGYTF.

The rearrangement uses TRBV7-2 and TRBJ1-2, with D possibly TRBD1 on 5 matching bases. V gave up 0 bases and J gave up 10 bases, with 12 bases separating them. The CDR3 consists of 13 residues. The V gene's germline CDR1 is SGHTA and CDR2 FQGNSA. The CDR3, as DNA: TGTGCCAGCAGCTTAGCGGAGGGGTCACCCTACACCTTC. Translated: CASSLAEGSPYTF.

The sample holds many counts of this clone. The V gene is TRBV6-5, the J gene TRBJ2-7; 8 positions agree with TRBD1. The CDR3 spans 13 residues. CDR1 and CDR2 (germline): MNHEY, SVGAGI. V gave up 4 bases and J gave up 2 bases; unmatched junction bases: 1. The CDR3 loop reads CASSWTGTYEQYF. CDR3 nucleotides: TGTGCCAGCAGTTGGACAGGGACCTACGAGCAGTACTTC.

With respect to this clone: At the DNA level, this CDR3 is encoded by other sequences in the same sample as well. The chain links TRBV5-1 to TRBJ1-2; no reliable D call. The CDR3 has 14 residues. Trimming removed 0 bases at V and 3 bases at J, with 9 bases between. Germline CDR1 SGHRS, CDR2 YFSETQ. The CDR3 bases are TGCGCCAGCAGCTTGGGGGCCCCTTACTATGGCTACACCTTC. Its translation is CASSLGAPYYGYTF.

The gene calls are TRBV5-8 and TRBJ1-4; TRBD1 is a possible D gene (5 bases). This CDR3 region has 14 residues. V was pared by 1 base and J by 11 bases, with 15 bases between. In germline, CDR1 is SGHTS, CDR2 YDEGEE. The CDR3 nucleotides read TGTGCCAGCAGCTTGCGGGGGGACGGTGACAAACTGTTTTTT. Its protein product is CASSLRGDGDKLFF.

CDR3 sequence reads: CSAAGTGNTIYF. The DNA for the CDR3 is TGCAGCGCTGCAGGGACTGGAAACACCATATATTTT. The J gene is TRBJ1-3, the V gene TRBV29-1, with D possibly TRBD1 on 5 matching bases. Trimming took off 7 bases at V and 2 bases at J, with 9 bases between the two ends. The CDR3 loop spans 12 amino acids. Germline CDR1 SQVTM, CDR2 ANQGSEA.

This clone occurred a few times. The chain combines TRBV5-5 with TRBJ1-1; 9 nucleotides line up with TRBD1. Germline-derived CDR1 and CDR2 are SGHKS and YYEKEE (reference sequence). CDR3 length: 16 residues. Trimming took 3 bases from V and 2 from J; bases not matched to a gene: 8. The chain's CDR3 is CASSSRTGAGNTEAFF. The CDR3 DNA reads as TGTGCCAGCAGCTCGCGGACAGGGGCAGGCAACACTGAAGCTTTCTTT.